This T cell receptor beta chain was recovered during a study of blood T cell repertoires in COVID-19. Study-level background: Specimens from acute and convalescent COVID-19 originated in the United States, Italy and Spain.

Trimming removed 2 bases from V and 1 base from J; junction bases left unmatched: 10. CDR1 and CDR2 from the germline V gene are MNHEY and SMNVEV (reference sequence). The CDR3 covers 20 residues. TCRdb keeps only in-frame clones here, not all; method: immunoSEQ multiplex PCR. The sample yields over 120,000 clones, 65% to 85% seen once. Material for sequencing was peripheral blood. The clonotype comes from a woman in her fifties or sixties with acute or convalescent COVID-19. The gene calls are TRBV27 and TRBJ2-1, with 14 bases identical to TRBD2. The CDR3 loop is CASSLRLAGGPTSSYNEQFF. The DNA of the CDR3 is TGTGCCAGCAGTTTAAGACTAGCGGGGGGGCCTACTAGTTCCTACAATGAGCAGTTCTTC.